A selection of T cell receptor beta chains follows, all from one sample in a study of identical twins. One entry per CDR3 protein results from TCRdb running MiXCR on the 5' RACE reads. This table holds approximately 680,000 distinct CDR3 sequences, 7.1% found once. These data were also filed under a second study, of yellow fever vaccine responses in identical twins.

Sequencing was done on a sample of PBMCs. The receptors originated from a young woman in good health. The CDR3 runs from the conserved cysteine through the conserved F or W. Fields, in order: CDR3 protein, CDR3 DNA, clone size, V gene, D gene, J gene. D genes are given only for firm matches. Clone size appears in some rows only: once, few, many, or a class for an expanded clone.

CDR3: CASSLGGSGQGQSPLHF; DNA: TGCGCCAGCAGCTTGGGTGGTTCGGGACAGGGTCAATCACCCCTCCACTTC; size: few; V: TRBV5-1; D: TRBD1; J: TRBJ1-6
CDR3: CSVVQGASSNGANVLTF; DNA: TGCAGCGTGGTACAGGGGGCTAGTTCGAATGGGGCCAACGTCCTGACTTTC; size: many; V: TRBV29-1; D: TRBD1; J: TRBJ2-6
CDR3: CASRSDTETQYF; DNA: TGTGCCAGCAGGTCGGATACAGAGACCCAGTACTTC; size: few; V: TRBV2; D: .; J: TRBJ2-5
CDR3: CASTLLWTFGSYEQYF; DNA: TGTGCCAGCACCCTACTTTGGACATTTGGATCCTACGAGCAGTACTTC; size: .; V: TRBV21-1; D: .; J: TRBJ2-7
CDR3: CASRTSGRQYEQYF; DNA: TGTGCCAGCAGGACTAGCGGGAGACAGTACGAGCAGTACTTC; size: .; V: TRBV28; D: TRBD2; J: TRBJ2-7
CDR3: CSVGDTGTGLYEQYF; DNA: TGCAGCGTGGGGGACACTGGGACAGGGCTCTACGAGCAGTACTTC; size: few; V: TRBV29-1; D: TRBD1; J: TRBJ2-7
CDR3: CAIRQGTGELFF; DNA: TGTGCCATCAGACAGGGCACCGGGGAGCTGTTTTTT; size: many; V: TRBV10-3; D: .; J: TRBJ2-2
CDR3: CATSDSPPGTDYGYTF; DNA: TGTGCCACCAGTGATTCCCCGCCCGGGACGGACTATGGCTACACCTTC; size: many; V: TRBV24-1; D: .; J: TRBJ1-2
CDR3: CASSDTLGRAKGNEQFF; DNA: TGTGCCAGCAGCGACACCTTAGGGAGGGCCAAGGGCAATGAGCAGTTCTTC; size: many; V: TRBV12-3/TRBV12-4; D: TRBD2; J: TRBJ2-1
CDR3: CAADGDRGLREQFF; DNA: TGTGCCGCGGACGGGGACAGGGGGCTTCGTGAGCAGTTCTTC; size: many; V: TRBV28; D: TRBD1; J: TRBJ2-1
CDR3: CASTAGTPSGANVLTF; DNA: TGTGCCAGCACGGCGGGAACTCCCTCTGGGGCCAACGTCCTGACTTTC; size: few; V: TRBV6-1; D: .; J: TRBJ2-6
CDR3: CATSRDRGTGRTGELFF; DNA: TGTGCCACCAGCAGAGATCGCGGGACCGGGCGAACCGGGGAGCTGTTTTTT; size: few; V: TRBV15; D: .; J: TRBJ2-2
CDR3: CASSIRRARDEQFF; DNA: TGTGCCAGTAGTATAAGGCGGGCCAGGGATGAGCAGTTCTTC; size: few; V: TRBV19; D: .; J: TRBJ2-1
CDR3: CASSPDNQAGELFF; DNA: TGTGCCAGCAGCCCGGACAACCAGGCCGGGGAGCTGTTTTTT; size: many; V: TRBV14; D: .; J: TRBJ2-2
CDR3: CASSALQGDTEAFF; DNA: TGTGCCAGCAGCGCCCTACAGGGGGACACTGAAGCTTTCTTT; size: .; V: TRBV11-2; D: TRBD1; J: TRBJ1-1
CDR3: CASSQDRGVSNQPQHF; DNA: TGTGCCAGCAGCCAAGATAGGGGTGTGAGCAATCAGCCCCAGCATTTT; size: many; V: TRBV3-1; D: .; J: TRBJ1-5
CDR3: CATQVGQRNNEQFF; DNA: TGTGCCACCCAGGTAGGACAGCGAAACAATGAGCAGTTCTTC; size: .; V: TRBV24-1; D: .; J: TRBJ2-1
CDR3: CASRPGYLNTEAFF; DNA: TGCGCCAGCAGGCCCGGGTACTTGAACACTGAAGCTTTCTTT; size: many; V: TRBV5-1; D: .; J: TRBJ1-1
CDR3: CASSKLWGEKDEQYF; DNA: TGTGCCAGCAGCAAACTTTGGGGGGAAAAGGACGAGCAGTACTTC; size: many; V: TRBV2; D: .; J: TRBJ2-7
CDR3: CASSPRGSYNEQFF; DNA: TGCGCCAGCAGCCCCCGTGGGTCCTACAATGAGCAGTTCTTC; size: many; V: TRBV5-1; D: .; J: TRBJ2-1
CDR3: CASSLEGPGTQYF; DNA: TGTGCCAGCAGCTTGGAGGGTCCGGGGACCCAGTACTTC; size: .; V: TRBV5-6; D: .; J: TRBJ2-5
CDR3: CSVEMMGYEQFF; DNA: TGCAGCGTTGAAATGATGGGGTATGAGCAGTTCTTC; size: few; V: TRBV29-1; D: .; J: TRBJ2-1
CDR3: CASSLGRANTDTQYF; DNA: TGTGCCAGCAGTTTAGGGAGGGCCAACACAGATACGCAGTATTTT; size: many; V: TRBV12-3/TRBV12-4; D: .; J: TRBJ2-3
CDR3: CASSQGRTEQYF; DNA: TGTGCCAGCAGCCAAGGCCGGACCGAGCAGTACTTC; size: many; V: TRBV3-1; D: .; J: TRBJ2-7
CDR3: CASSRLAGGPSSYNEQFF; DNA: TGTGCCAGCAGCCGACTAGCGGGAGGGCCGAGCTCCTACAATGAGCAGTTCTTC; size: .; V: TRBV7-8; D: TRBD2; J: TRBJ2-1
CDR3: CSARDDSSTGGYGYTF; DNA: TGCAGTGCTAGAGACGATTCGTCGACAGGAGGTTATGGCTACACCTTC; size: many; V: TRBV20-1; D: .; J: TRBJ1-2
CDR3: CASSENAGNTEAFF; DNA: TGCGCCAGCAGTGAGAACGCGGGGAACACTGAAGCTTTCTTT; size: many; V: TRBV10-2; D: .; J: TRBJ1-1
CDR3: CASSLESDVGGGTQYF; DNA: TGCGCCAGCAGCTTGGAGAGCGACGTGGGGGGTGGGACGCAGTATTTT; size: .; V: TRBV5-1; D: .; J: TRBJ2-3
CDR3: CASSPSGGRAFF; DNA: TGTGCCAGCAGCCCCTCGGGGGGTAGGGCTTTCTTT; size: many; V: TRBV7-6; D: .; J: TRBJ1-1
CDR3: CSVGDPPPYNEQFF; DNA: TGCAGCGTTGGGGATCCCCCTCCCTACAATGAGCAGTTCTTC; size: few; V: TRBV29-1; D: .; J: TRBJ2-1
CDR3: CASSLEGQKQETQYF; DNA: TGTGCCAGCAGCTTGGAAGGACAGAAACAAGAGACCCAGTACTTC; size: .; V: TRBV7-2; D: .; J: TRBJ2-5
CDR3: CSAPLGGGNQPQHF; DNA: TGCAGTGCTCCCCTGGGAGGGGGAAATCAGCCCCAGCATTTT; size: few; V: TRBV20-1; D: .; J: TRBJ1-5
CDR3: CASSGWTASGELFF; DNA: TGTGCCAGCTCAGGATGGACCGCGTCCGGGGAGCTGTTTTTT; size: .; V: TRBV12-3/TRBV12-4; D: .; J: TRBJ2-2
CDR3: CASSYQVAMNTEAFF; DNA: TGTGCCAGCAGTTATCAGGTGGCAATGAACACTGAAGCTTTCTTT; size: few; V: TRBV6-5; D: .; J: TRBJ1-1
CDR3: CASSHYNEQFF; DNA: TGTGCCAGCAGTCACTACAATGAGCAGTTCTTC; size: many; V: TRBV27; D: .; J: TRBJ2-1
CDR3: CSANAGGAGRDNEQFF; DNA: TGCAGTGCTAATGCCGGCGGGGCAGGGAGGGATAATGAGCAGTTCTTC; size: few; V: TRBV20-1; D: TRBD2; J: TRBJ2-1
CDR3: CASSSQGAESTEAFF; DNA: TGCGCCAGCAGCTCCCAGGGGGCAGAGAGCACTGAAGCTTTCTTT; size: many; V: TRBV5-1; D: TRBD1; J: TRBJ1-1
CDR3: CSAQTGVDYEQYF; DNA: TGCAGTGCTCAGACAGGGGTCGATTACGAGCAGTACTTC; size: many; V: TRBV20-1; D: TRBD1; J: TRBJ2-7
CDR3: CAISFDNSYEQYF; DNA: TGTGCCATCAGTTTCGACAACTCCTACGAGCAGTACTTC; size: few; V: TRBV10-3; D: .; J: TRBJ2-7
CDR3: CASSLPGENTIYF; DNA: TGTGCCAGCAGCTTACCAGGGGAAAACACCATATATTTT; size: many; V: TRBV7-9; D: .; J: TRBJ1-3
CDR3: CASSQDVVSSGNTIYF; DNA: TGTGCCAGCAGCCAAGACGTAGTGAGCTCTGGAAACACCATATATTTT; size: .; V: TRBV4-2; D: .; J: TRBJ1-3
CDR3: CASSVQGATDTQYF; DNA: TGTGCCAGCAGCGTTCAGGGGGCCACAGATACGCAGTATTTT; size: many; V: TRBV7-6; D: TRBD1; J: TRBJ2-3
CDR3: CSVEASGKSDTQYF; DNA: TGCAGCGTTGAGGCTAGCGGGAAGTCAGATACGCAGTATTTT; size: .; V: TRBV29-1; D: TRBD2; J: TRBJ2-3
CDR3: CAITTGTGDEQFF; DNA: TGTGCCATCACCACCGGGACAGGGGATGAGCAGTTCTTC; size: .; V: TRBV10-3; D: TRBD1; J: TRBJ2-1
CDR3: CASSLRSGLVGEEQFF; DNA: TGTGCCAGCAGCTTGAGGTCGGGACTAGTAGGAGAGGAGCAGTTCTTC; size: many; V: TRBV13; D: TRBD2; J: TRBJ2-1
CDR3: CASSLAGYEAFF; DNA: TGTGCCAGCAGCTTGGCAGGATACGAGGCTTTCTTT; size: .; V: TRBV5-5; D: .; J: TRBJ1-1
CDR3: CSVEPGGRYNEQFF; DNA: TGCAGCGTTGAACCAGGGGGCAGGTACAATGAGCAGTTCTTC; size: many; V: TRBV29-1; D: TRBD1; J: TRBJ2-1